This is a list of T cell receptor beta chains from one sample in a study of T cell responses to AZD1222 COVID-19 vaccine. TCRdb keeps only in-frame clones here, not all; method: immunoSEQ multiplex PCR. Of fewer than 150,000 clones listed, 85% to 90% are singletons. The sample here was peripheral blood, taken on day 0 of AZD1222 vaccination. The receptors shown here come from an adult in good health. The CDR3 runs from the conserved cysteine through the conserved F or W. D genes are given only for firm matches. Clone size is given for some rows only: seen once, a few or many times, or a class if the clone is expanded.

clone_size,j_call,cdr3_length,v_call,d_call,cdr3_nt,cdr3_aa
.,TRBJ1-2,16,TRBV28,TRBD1,TGTGCCAGCAAGCCACGCCCCGGACAGGGAGTCTATGGCTACACCTTC,CASKPRPGQGVYGYTF
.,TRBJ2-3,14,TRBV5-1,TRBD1,TGCGCCAGCACGCCGGGACAGGGGAGAGATACGCAGTATTTT,CASTPGQGRDTQYF
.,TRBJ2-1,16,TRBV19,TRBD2,TGTGCCAGTAGTGCCATGGCGGGGGGCAGTTACAATGAGCAGTTCTTC,CASSAMAGGSYNEQFF
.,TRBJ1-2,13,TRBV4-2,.,TGTGCCAGCAGCCAGAACCAGGCTTATGGCTACACCTTC,CASSQNQAYGYTF
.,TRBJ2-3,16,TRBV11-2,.,TGTGCCAGCAGCGCAAGTCGGCCCATGGGCACAGATACGCAGTATTTT,CASSASRPMGTDTQYF
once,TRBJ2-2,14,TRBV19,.,TGTGCCAGTAGTCCCTCGGGGGTTACCGGGGAGCTGTTTTTT,CASSPSGVTGELFF
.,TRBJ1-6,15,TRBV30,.,TGTGCCTGGAGTCCGTCAAGCTCCTATAATTCACCCCTCCACTTT,CAWSPSSSYNSPLHF
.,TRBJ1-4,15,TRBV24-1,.,TGTGCCACCAGTGAGCCCGGCGGGAAACCTGAAAAACTGTTTTTT,CATSEPGGKPEKLFF
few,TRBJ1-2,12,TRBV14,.,TGTGCCAGCAGCCAAGACTCGGCTGGCTACACCTTC,CASSQDSAGYTF
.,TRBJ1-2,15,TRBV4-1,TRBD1,TGCGCCAGCAGCCTCGGACAGGCAGTTAACTATGGCTACACCTTC,CASSLGQAVNYGYTF
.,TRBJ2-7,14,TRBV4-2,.,TGTGCCAGCAGTCTAAAGACCGGGCCCTACGAGCAGTACTTC,CASSLKTGPYEQYF
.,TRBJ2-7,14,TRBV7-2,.,TGTGCCAGCAGCTTCCAGGGGGGCTCCTACGAGCAGTACTTC,CASSFQGGSYEQYF
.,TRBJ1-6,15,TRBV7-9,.,TGTGCCAGCAGCACCACAGGGAGCTTTAATTCACCCCTCCACTTT,CASSTTGSFNSPLHF
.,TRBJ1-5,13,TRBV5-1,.,TGCGCCAGCAGCCCAGCCAACGGTCAGCCCCAGCATTTT,CASSPANGQPQHF
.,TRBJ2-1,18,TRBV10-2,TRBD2,TGCGCCAGCAGGGGACTAGCGGGAGCGCAGAGCTCCTACAATGAGCAGTTCTTC,CASRGLAGAQSSYNEQFF